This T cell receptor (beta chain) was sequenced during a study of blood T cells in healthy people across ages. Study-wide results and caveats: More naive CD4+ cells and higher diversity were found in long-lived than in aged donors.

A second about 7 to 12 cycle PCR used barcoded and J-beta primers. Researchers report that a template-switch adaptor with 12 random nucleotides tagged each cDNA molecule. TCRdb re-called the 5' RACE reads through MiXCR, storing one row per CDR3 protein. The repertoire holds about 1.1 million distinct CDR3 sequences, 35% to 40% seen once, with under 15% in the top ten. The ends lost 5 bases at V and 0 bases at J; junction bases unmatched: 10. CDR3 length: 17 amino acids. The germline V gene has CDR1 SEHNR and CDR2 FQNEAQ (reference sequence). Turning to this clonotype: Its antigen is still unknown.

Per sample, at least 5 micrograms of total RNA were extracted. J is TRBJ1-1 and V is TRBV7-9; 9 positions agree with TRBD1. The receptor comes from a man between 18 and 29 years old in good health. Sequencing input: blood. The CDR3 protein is CASSTGQGSFMNTEAFF. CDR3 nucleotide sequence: TGTGCCAGCAGCACCGGACAGGGGTCTTTCATGAACACTGAAGCTTTCTTT.